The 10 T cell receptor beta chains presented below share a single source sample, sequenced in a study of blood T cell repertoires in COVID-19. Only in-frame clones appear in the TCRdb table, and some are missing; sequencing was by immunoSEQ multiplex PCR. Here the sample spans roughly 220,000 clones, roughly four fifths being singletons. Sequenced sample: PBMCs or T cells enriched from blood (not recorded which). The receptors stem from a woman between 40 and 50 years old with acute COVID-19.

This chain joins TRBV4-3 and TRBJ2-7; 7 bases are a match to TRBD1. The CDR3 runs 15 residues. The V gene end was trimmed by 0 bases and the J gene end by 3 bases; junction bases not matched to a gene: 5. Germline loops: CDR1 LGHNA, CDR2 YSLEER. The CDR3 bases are TGCGCCAGCAGCCAAGAAGAACAGGGGAACTACGAGCAGTACTTC. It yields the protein CASSQEEQGNYEQYF.

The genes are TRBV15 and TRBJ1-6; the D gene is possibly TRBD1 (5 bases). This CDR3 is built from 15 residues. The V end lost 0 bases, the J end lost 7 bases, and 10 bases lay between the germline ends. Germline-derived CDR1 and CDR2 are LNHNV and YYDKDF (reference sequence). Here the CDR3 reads CATSRDRGINSPLHF. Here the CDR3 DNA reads TGTGCCACCAGCAGAGATCGGGGGATCAATTCACCCCTCCACTTT.

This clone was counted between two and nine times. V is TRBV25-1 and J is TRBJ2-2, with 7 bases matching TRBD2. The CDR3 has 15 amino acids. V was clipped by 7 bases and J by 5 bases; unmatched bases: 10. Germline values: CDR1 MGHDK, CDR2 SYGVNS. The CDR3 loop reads CASKALSGETGELFF. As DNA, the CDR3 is TGTGCCAGCAAAGCGTTGAGCGGGGAAACCGGGGAGCTGTTTTTT.

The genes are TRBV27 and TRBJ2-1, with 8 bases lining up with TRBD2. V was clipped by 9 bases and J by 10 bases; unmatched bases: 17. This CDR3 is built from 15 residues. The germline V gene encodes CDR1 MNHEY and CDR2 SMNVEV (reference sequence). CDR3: CASRTLSGARGEQFF. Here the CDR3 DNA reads TGTGCCAGTAGAACACTTAGCGGGGCCCGGGGGGAGCAGTTCTTC.

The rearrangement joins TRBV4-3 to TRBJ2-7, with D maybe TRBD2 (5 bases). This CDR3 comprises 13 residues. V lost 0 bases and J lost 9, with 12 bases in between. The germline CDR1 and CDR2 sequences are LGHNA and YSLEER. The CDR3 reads CASSQDRRGRQYF. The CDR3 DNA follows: TGCGCCAGCAGCCAAGATCGAAGAGGGAGGCAGTACTTC.

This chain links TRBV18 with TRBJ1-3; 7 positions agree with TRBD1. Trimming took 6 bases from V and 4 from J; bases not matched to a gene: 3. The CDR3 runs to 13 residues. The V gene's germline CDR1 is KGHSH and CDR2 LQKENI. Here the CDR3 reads CASSPGQGNTIYF. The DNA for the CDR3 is TGTGCCAGCTCTCCGGGACAGGGAAACACCATATATTTT.

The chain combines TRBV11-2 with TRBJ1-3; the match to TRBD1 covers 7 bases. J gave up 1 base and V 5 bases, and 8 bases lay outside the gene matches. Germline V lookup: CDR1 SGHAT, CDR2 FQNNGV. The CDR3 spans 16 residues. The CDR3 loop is CASSPQTGRSGNTIYF. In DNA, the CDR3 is TGTGCCAGCAGCCCACAGACAGGGAGGTCTGGAAACACCATATATTTT.

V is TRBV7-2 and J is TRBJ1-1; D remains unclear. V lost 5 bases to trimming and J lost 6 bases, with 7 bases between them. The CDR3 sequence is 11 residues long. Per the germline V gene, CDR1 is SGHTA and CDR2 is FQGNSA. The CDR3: CASSPGSEAFF. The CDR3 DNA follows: TGTGCCAGCAGCCCCGGGTCTGAAGCTTTCTTT.

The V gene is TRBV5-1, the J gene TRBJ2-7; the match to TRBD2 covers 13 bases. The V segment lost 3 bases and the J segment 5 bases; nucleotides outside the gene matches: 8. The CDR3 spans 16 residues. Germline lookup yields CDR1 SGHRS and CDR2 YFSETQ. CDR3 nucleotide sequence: TGCGCCAGCAGCTGCGGGACTAGCGGGAATTGCCACGAGCAGTACTTC. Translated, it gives CASSCGTSGNCHEQYF.

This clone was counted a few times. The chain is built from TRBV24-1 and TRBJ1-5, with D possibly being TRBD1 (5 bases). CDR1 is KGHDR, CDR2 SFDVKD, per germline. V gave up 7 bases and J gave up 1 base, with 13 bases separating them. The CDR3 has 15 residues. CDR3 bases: TGTGCCACCAGCTCAGGGAGGACGAGCAATCAGCCCCAGCATTTT. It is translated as CATSSGRTSNQPQHF.